A single sample is the source of the 19 T cell receptor beta chains below, sequenced in a study of T cells after yellow fever vaccination. TCRdb passed the 5' RACE reads through MiXCR, listing each CDR3 protein once. The sample records around 400,000 distinct CDR3 sequences, approximately 10% being singletons. This sample comprised PBMCs, obtained on the day of the first yellow fever vaccination. All receptors derive from a man between 18 and 29 years old who received the YFV17D yellow fever vaccine.

The V call is TRBV12-3 or TRBV12-4, the J call TRBJ2-5, with D perhaps TRBD2 (5 bases). This CDR3 region has 14 residues. Trimming took off 7 bases at V and 5 bases at J, with 17 bases between the two ends. CDR3 sequence: CASTGEGRGETQYF. The CDR3 DNA sequence: TGTGCCAGCACCGGCGAGGGCCGCGGGGAGACCCAGTACTTC.

This clonotype has just a few counts. The rearrangement links TRBV4-1 to TRBJ2-7; 7 positions match TRBD1. Trimming removed 1 base from V and 2 bases from J; junction bases left unmatched: 8. Per the germline V gene, CDR1 is MGHRA and CDR2 is YSYEKL. The CDR3 sequence is 16 residues long. The CDR3 coding sequence is TGCGCCAGCAGCCAAGTTCAACAGGGGTCGGCCTACGAGCAGTACTTC. Translation: CASSQVQQGSAYEQYF.

The rearrangement uses TRBV3-1 and TRBJ1-1; D not certain. This CDR3 is built from 13 residues. Trimming removed 4 bases from V and 6 bases from J, with 12 bases in between. From germline, CDR1 is LGHDT and CDR2 YNNKEL (reference sequence). The CDR3, as DNA: TGTGCCAGCAGCCCCCAGGTCGTGTCTGAAGCTTTCTTT. Amino acid sequence: CASSPQVVSEAFF.

This clonotype was detected only a few times. The chain couples TRBV5-1 to TRBJ1-1, with D possibly matching TRBD1 (5 bases). Germline V gene data show CDR1 as SGHRS and CDR2 as YFSETQ. Deletions cut 0 bases from V and 3 bases from J, with 9 bases between. The CDR3 runs to 14 residues. The CDR3 loop reads CASSLVGEDTEAFF. The CDR3 nucleotides read TGCGCCAGCAGCTTGGTAGGGGAGGACACTGAAGCTTTCTTT.

The V gene is TRBV30, the J gene TRBJ2-7; D unresolved. Germline loops: CDR1 GTSNPN, CDR2 SVGIG (reference sequence). The CDR3 is 13 residues long. V lost 0 bases, J lost 4 bases, and 10 bases lay in between. CDR3 residues: CAWSVAAGYEQYF. The CDR3 nucleotides are TGTGCCTGGAGTGTGGCAGCTGGTTACGAGCAGTACTTC.

This chain links TRBV25-1 with TRBJ2-5; D unresolved. The CDR3 has 15 residues. V lost 2 bases to trimming and J lost 5 bases, with 15 bases between them. The germline CDR1 and CDR2 sequences are MGHDK and SYGVNS. The CDR3 region has the DNA TGTGCCAGCAGTGAACCAGGAGCTCGCCCTGAGACCCAGTACTTC. The encoded protein is CASSEPGARPETQYF.

This clonotype was seen more than once but under ten times. The chain carries TRBV29-1 and TRBJ1-3; 8 positions match TRBD1. CDR3 length: 13 residues. Trimming at V came to 4 bases and at J to 9 bases, leaving 8 bases not matched to a gene. Germline CDR1 SQVTM, CDR2 ANQGSEA. The chain's CDR3 is CSVGWTGLTTIYF. In nucleotides, the CDR3 is TGCAGCGTTGGTTGGACAGGGCTTACCACCATATATTTT.

This clonotype was found a few times. The rearrangement links TRBV7-8 to TRBJ2-7; D unclear. Deletions cut 5 bases from V and 3 bases from J, with 14 bases between. CDR1 SGHVS and CDR2 FQNEAQ come from the germline V gene. The CDR3 is made up of 14 amino acids. The CDR3 DNA reads as TGTGCCAGCAGCCAGCTGACGGACCACTACGAGCAGTACGTC. Encoded protein: CASSQLTDHYEQYV.

The rearrangement uses TRBV12-3 or TRBV12-4 and TRBJ2-5; D unresolved. The V end lost 1 base, the J end lost 2 bases, and 8 bases lay between the germline ends. The CDR3 covers 14 residues. CDR3 sequence (DNA): TGTGCCAGCAGTTTAGAGATTTCTCAAGAGACCCAGTACTTC. This gives the protein CASSLEISQETQYF.

This clonotype was observed a handful of times. The chain combines TRBV19 with TRBJ1-5; D not resolved. This CDR3 spans 15 amino acids. V was trimmed by 6 bases and J by 6 bases, leaving 18 bases between them. Germline values: CDR1 LNHDA, CDR2 SQIVND (reference sequence). CDR3 DNA: TGTGCCAGTAGCCCCCCCGGGAGGGTCGGTCAGCCCCAGCATTTT. This gives the protein CASSPPGRVGQPQHF.

This clonotype was found many times. V and J are TRBV12-3 or TRBV12-4 and TRBJ2-5, with unresolved D. The length of the CDR3 is 14 residues. Trimming removed 2 bases at V and 2 bases at J, with 9 bases between. The CDR3 sequence is CASSLLSRQETQYF. The CDR3 nucleotides are TGTGCCAGCAGTTTACTTTCCAGACAAGAGACCCAGTACTTC.

The chain has TRBV7-2 and TRBJ1-5; 7 bases map to TRBD1. The CDR3 covers 15 residues. Germline V lookup: CDR1 SGHTA, CDR2 FQGNSA. Trimming removed 3 bases from V and 2 bases from J; junction bases left unmatched: 4. The DNA of the CDR3 is TGTGCCAGCAGCTTTGACAGGGTGGGCAATCAGCCCCAGCATTTT. This codes for CASSFDRVGNQPQHF.

The chain carries TRBV7-2 and TRBJ1-2, with 8 bases matching TRBD1. The CDR3 loop spans 15 amino acids. With V trimmed by 5 bases and J by 1 base, 6 bases remained unmatched. Per the germline V gene, CDR1 is SGHTA and CDR2 is FQGNSA. CDR3 residues: CASSPRTGLNYGYTF. In DNA, the CDR3 is TGTGCCAGCAGCCCAAGGACAGGGCTTAACTATGGCTACACCTTC.

The chain couples TRBV20-1 to TRBJ2-5, with 11 positions matching TRBD2. The length of the CDR3 is 16 residues. CDR1 is DFQATT, CDR2 SNEGSKA, per germline (reference sequence). Trimming at V came to 1 base and at J to 0 bases, leaving 4 bases not matched to a gene. CDR3 nucleotides: TGCAGTGCTAGAGGACTAGCGGGGTGGTACCAAGAGACCCAGTACTTC. It encodes CSARGLAGWYQETQYF.

A few counts support this clonotype. This rearrangement joins TRBV5-1 to TRBJ2-1, with 9 bases matching TRBD1. There are 13 residues in the CDR3. Germline loops: CDR1 SGHRS, CDR2 YFSETQ. V shed 3 bases and J 10 bases; nucleotides not matched to a gene: 5. The CDR3: CASSWGQGNEQFF. The CDR3 coding sequence is TGCGCCAGCAGCTGGGGACAGGGAAACGAGCAGTTCTTC.

This clonotype appeared many times. The chain couples TRBV6-4 to TRBJ2-3; maybe TRBD2 (7 bases). Looked up from germline, CDR1 is MRHNA and CDR2 is SNTAGT. The V end lost 0 bases, the J end lost 6 bases, and 13 bases lay between the germline ends. The CDR3 spans 15 residues. This CDR3 is CASSDSIGGPDTQYF. DNA of the CDR3: TGTGCCAGCAGTGACTCGATCGGGGGGCCGGATACGCAGTATTTT.

This clonotype appeared a few times. The rearrangement links TRBV4-3 to TRBJ2-1; 7 bases are shared with TRBD2. CDR3 length equals 18 residues. Germline V CDR1 and CDR2: LGHNA, YSLEER. J was trimmed by 0 bases and V by 0 bases; bases with no gene match: 8. In nucleotides, the CDR3 is TGCGCCAGCAGCCAAGATATTTTGCGGGAGAGCTCCTACAATGAGCAGTTCTTC. It encodes CASSQDILRESSYNEQFF.

The chain carries TRBV5-1 and TRBJ2-1; D gene uncertain. The CDR3 runs to 17 residues. Germline V CDR1 and CDR2: SGHRS, YFSETQ. V shed 4 bases and J shed 1 base, with 18 bases lying between them. The CDR3 sequence: CASSPRIPYGSYNEQFF. For the CDR3, the DNA is TGCGCCAGCAGCCCCCGTATCCCGTATGGGTCCTACAATGAGCAGTTCTTC.

The table lists this clonotype with a few counts. The gene calls are TRBV24-1 and TRBJ2-5; 9 bases agree with TRBD2. The CDR3 is 15 amino acids. The ends lost 5 bases at V and 1 base at J; junction bases unmatched: 4. The germline V gene encodes CDR1 KGHDR and CDR2 SFDVKD. The CDR3 spells CATSAASGAQETQYF. The DNA for the CDR3 is TGTGCCACCAGTGCGGCTAGCGGGGCCCAAGAGACCCAGTACTTC.